This T cell receptor (beta chain) was profiled in a study of T cell responses to AZD1222 COVID-19 vaccine. Regarding the study as a whole: Only a handful of AZD1222 recipients were seropositive at baseline. Among the donors, most were white British and more were female, and clonal diversity was possibly underestimated. Compared with day 0, the breadth and depth of the Spike-specific TCR repertoire rose significantly after two doses of AZD1222.

The CDR3 runs 13 residues. Trimming left V 5 bases short and J 8 bases short, with 15 bases between. The germline V gene has CDR1 SEHNR and CDR2 FQNEAQ (reference sequence). Note on this clone: Its antigen remains unknown.

Libraries were prepared by immunoSEQ multiplex PCR; TCRdb keeps only in-frame clonotypes and omits some of them. The sample lists roughly 100,000 clones, about 88% seen once, with around 5% in the top ten. The sample consisted of peripheral blood, taken on day 0 of AZD1222 vaccination. This sequence was found in an adult in good health. The V call is TRBV7-9, the J call TRBJ1-2, with D possibly TRBD1 on 5 matching bases. The CDR3 sequence: CASSPGGYWGYTF. The DNA of the CDR3 is TGTGCCAGCAGCCCCGGGGGTTATTGGGGCTACACCTTC.